This TCR beta chain was recorded in a study of OX40 agonist ivuxolimab in advanced cancers. Notes on the study in general: Determination of antigen specificity was not performed for the expanded peripheral T cells. The mean number of expanded clones was higher in CD8+ T cells than in CD4+.

Unmatched junction bases numbered 10, after V lost 2 bases and J lost 5 bases. This CDR3 region has 16 residues. Germline CDR1 is SEHNR and CDR2 is FQNEAQ (reference sequence). In the case of this clone: Antigen specificity is unknown.

TCRdb's copy holds only in-frame clones and misses some; the assay was immunoSEQ multiplex PCR. The profile shows about 28,000 clones, roughly 86% of them singletons. V gene TRBV7-9 combines with J gene TRBJ2-5, with 8 positions matching TRBD2. This clonotype was sampled from an adult with an advanced solid tumor such as melanoma, head and neck, liver or kidney cancer. The source was CD4+ or CD8+ T cells sorted from blood, collected in a trial of the OX40 agonist ivuxolimab. The CDR3 coding sequence is TGTGCCAGCAGCTTACAGAATAGCGGGATATGGGAGACCCAGTACTTC. Translation gives CASSLQNSGIWETQYF.